This TCR beta chain was sequenced in a study of T-cell reconstitution after alpha-beta-depleted transplantation in children. V was trimmed by 0 bases and J by 7 bases, leaving 15 bases between them. Germline CDR1 reads LGHDT; CDR2 reads YNNKEL (reference sequence). The CDR3 totals 16 residues. Preparation of the TCRbeta library used unique molecular identifiers. TCRdb reprocessed the PCR reads with MiXCR, giving one entry per CDR3 protein. The sample shows about 500,000 distinct CDR3 sequences, 30% to 35% of them seen only once. The chain has TRBV3-1 and TRBJ1-4, with D maybe TRBD1 (6 bases). Material: PBMCs from the stem cell graft donor, obtained from the stem cell graft. This receptor was taken from a human donor who donated a stem cell graft to a child with aplastic anemia. The CDR3 region is CASSQDLQGRGEKLFF. CDR3 DNA sequence: TGTGCCAGCAGCCAAGATTTGCAGGGGAGAGGTGAAAAACTGTTTTTT. Full variable domain (remainder filled in from reference TRBV3-1 and TRBJ1-4): DTAVSQTPKYLVTQMGNDKSIKCEQNLGHDTMYWYKQDSKKFLKIMFSYNNKELIINETVPNRFSPKSPDKAHLNLHINSLELGDSAVYFCASSQDLQGRGEKLFFGSGTQLSVL.